These 28 T cell receptor beta chains share one sample of origin, sequenced in a study of Graves' ophthalmopathy and Graves' hyperthyroidism (dated by TCRdb to the late 2010s). Sequencing was carried out with an Illumina HiSeq 2000. For repertoire sequencing, TCR beta CDR3 regions were amplified from RNA transcripts. A first-round RT-PCR used HTBI primers with the Qiagen OneStep RT-PCR kit, followed by a second-round multiplex PCR, size selection and purification. Clones were called with MiXCR by TCRdb after fastp trimmed the public reads at Q25, and only in-frame beta chains were retained. Every distinct CDR3 protein forms one entry, paired with its most common genes and DNA. The sample profile shows approximately 700,000 distinct CDR3 sequences; about 40% of them were found once. The ten largest clones capture 3% to 4% of the sample. The sequenced sample was peripheral blood. These receptor sequences come from an adult man with Graves' ophthalmopathy.

This clonotype has a handful of counts. The V call is TRBV2, the J call TRBJ2-1; possibly TRBD2 for D (5 bases). Trimming removed 7 bases from V and 8 bases from J, with 9 bases in between. The CDR3 totals 11 residues. Germline CDR1 reads SNHLY; CDR2 reads FYNNEI. In DNA, the CDR3 is TGTGCCAGCACGCGGGTCGATGAGCAGTTCTTC. Translation gives CASTRVDEQFF.

This rearrangement joins TRBV30 to TRBJ1-2; 8 nucleotides agree with TRBD1. The CDR3 is made up of 15 amino acids. V lost 0 bases, J lost 6 bases, and 9 bases stayed unmatched. Germline V CDR1 and CDR2: GTSNPN, SVGIG (reference sequence). CDR3 sequence: CAWSVPHAGGDGYTF. DNA for the CDR3: TGTGCCTGGAGTGTACCCCACGCAGGGGGCGATGGCTACACCTTC.

This clonotype was counted many times. This chain connects TRBV9 to TRBJ1-6, with D possibly TRBD1 on 5 matching bases. Deletions cut 3 bases from V and 6 bases from J, with 13 bases between. Germline lookup yields CDR1 SGDLS and CDR2 YYNGEE. The CDR3 loop spans 15 amino acids. The CDR3 coding sequence is TGTGCCAGCAGCGCCCGGGACGCCTCTAATTCACCCCTCCACTTT. This gives the protein CASSARDASNSPLHF.

This chain uses TRBV11-3 with TRBJ2-2, with D uncertain. This CDR3 comprises 16 residues. With 5 bases removed from V and 0 bases from J, the gap between germline ends came to 13 bases. Germline lookup yields CDR1 SGHNT and CDR2 YENEEA. The CDR3 coding sequence is TGTGCCAGCAGCCTCCTACTCTCTGCGAACACCGGGGAGCTGTTTTTT. This translates into CASSLLLSANTGELFF.

This clonotype has ten or more counts. The V and J genes are TRBV5-1 and TRBJ1-1, with 7 nucleotides matching TRBD1. CDR1 and CDR2 (germline): SGHRS, YFSETQ. J gave up 3 bases and V 0 bases, and 5 bases lay outside the gene matches. This CDR3 spans 15 amino acids. CDR3 amino acids: CASSLETGVDTEAFF. As DNA, the CDR3 is TGCGCCAGCAGCTTGGAAACAGGGGTAGACACTGAAGCTTTCTTT.

The table lists this clonotype with a count of one. The chain joins TRBV10-3 to TRBJ1-6, with TRBD1 identical over 9 bases. J lost 9 bases, V lost 6 bases, and 9 bases had no gene match. Looked up from germline, CDR1 is ENHRY and CDR2 is SYGVKD. The CDR3 spans 15 residues. CDR3 nucleotides: TGTGCCATCAGGATGGACAGGGGAGACATTTCACCCCTCCACTTT. As protein: CAIRMDRGDISPLHF.

The chain employs TRBV27 and TRBJ2-7, with 13 positions matching TRBD2. The J call is doubtful: the DNA matches TRBJ2-1 better. The CDR3 runs to 14 residues. Germline assignment: CDR1 MNHEY and CDR2 SMNVEV (reference sequence). CDR3 sequence: CASRLAGGQDEQFF. The CDR3 bases are TGTGCCAGCAGACTAGCGGGGGGGCAGGATGAGCAGTTCTTC.

This clonotype was picked up many times. V usage is TRBV2 and J usage is TRBJ2-5, with 7 positions matching TRBD1. The ends lost 7 bases at V and 0 bases at J; junction bases unmatched: 5. Germline CDR1 is SNHLY and CDR2 is FYNNEI. CDR3 size: 14 residues. CDR3 residues: CASNPQGNQETQYF. DNA of the CDR3: TGTGCCAGCAACCCACAGGGGAACCAAGAGACCCAGTACTTC.

This chain uses TRBV10-3 with TRBJ1-6, with 8 bases fitting TRBD1. In germline, CDR1 is ENHRY, CDR2 SYGVKD. The CDR3 covers 11 residues. The V and J ends lost 6 bases and 17 bases, in that order; junction bases with no gene match: 6. Here the CDR3 DNA reads TGTGCCATCAGCCCCGGGACAGGCATCCACTTT. Its translation: CAISPGTGIHF.

Points on this clonotype: The junction departs from the called germline gene at one end, perhaps through a read error. This chain joins TRBV10-3 and TRBJ1-1; maybe TRBD1 (6 bases). Germline V lookup: CDR1 ENHRY, CDR2 SYGVKD. The CDR3 is 18 residues long. CDR3 amino acids: CASSGGWGPGTTNTEAFF. The CDR3 bases are TGTGCCAGCAGTGGAGGTTGGGGTCCCGGGACAACGAACACTGAAGCTTTCTTT.

A remark on this clonotype: A read error may produce the germline difference seen at one junction end. The chain carries TRBV15 and TRBJ2-5, with D possibly matching TRBD2 (5 bases). This CDR3 region has 16 residues. Germline values: CDR1 LNHNV, CDR2 YYDKDF (reference sequence). The CDR3 DNA sequence: TGTGCTACCAGCAGAGGAGGTTTGGCCGAAGGAGAGACCCGGTACTTC. Its translation: CATSRGGLAEGETRYF.

The rearrangement joins TRBV6-5 to TRBJ2-7, with D perhaps being TRBD1 or TRBD2 (5 bases each). The CDR3 runs to 15 residues. The V gene's germline CDR1 is MNHEY and CDR2 SVGAGI. V was clipped by 6 bases and J by 4 bases, with 19 bases between them. The CDR3 is CASRTGDHEQYEQYF. The CDR3, as DNA: TGTGCCAGCAGAACCGGGGACCACGAGCAGTACGAGCAGTACTTC.

This clonotype was recorded at least ten times. The chain couples TRBV7-9 to TRBJ1-2; D is possibly TRBD1 (5 bases). The length of the CDR3 is 15 residues. The ends were cut back, 5 bases at V and 7 bases at J, with 20 bases in the middle. Per the germline V gene, CDR1 is SEHNR and CDR2 is FQNEAQ (reference sequence). This CDR3 reads CASSGPLSDQGGYTF. For the CDR3, the DNA is TGTGCCAGCAGCGGGCCGTTGTCGGATCAGGGTGGCTACACCTTC.

With regard to this clonotype: Relative to the germline gene, one junction end is altered; a read error may explain this. V is TRBV10-3 and J is TRBJ1-4, with D perhaps matching TRBD1 (5 bases). The CDR3 totals 13 residues. Germline CDR1 and CDR2: ENHRY and SYGVKD. In DNA form, the CDR3 reads TGTGCCATCAGCAGGGCTAAGGGTGAAAAACTGCTTTTT. It encodes CAISRAKGEKLLF.

This clonotype was picked up many times. This chain links TRBV2 with TRBJ2-5, with D perhaps TRBD1 (6 bases). Germline CDR1 SNHLY, CDR2 FYNNEI. Between the trimmed V and J ends, which lost 4 bases and 1 base, there was a span of 10 bases. The CDR3 runs 14 residues. The CDR3 spells CASSGGRSQETQYF. The CDR3 DNA reads TGTGCCAGCAGTGGGGGGCGGTCCCAAGAGACCCAGTACTTC.

V usage is TRBV10-3 and J usage is TRBJ1-5; D is unclear. Germline lookup yields CDR1 ENHRY and CDR2 SYGVKD. V lost 4 bases and J 3 bases, leaving 7 bases between the germline ends. This CDR3 has 13 amino acids. The chain's CDR3 is CAISVGINQPQHF. The CDR3 DNA is TGTGCCATCAGTGTGGGGATCAATCAGCCCCAGCATTTT.

On this clonotype: Because it lacks the conserved phenylalanine or tryptophan at the end, this CDR3 is likely a read error. The chain has TRBV7-6 and TRBJ1-1; D ambiguous. Germline V CDR1 and CDR2: SGHVS, FNYEAQ. The CDR3 has 16 residues. V shed 5 bases and J shed 6 bases, with 22 bases lying between them. For the CDR3, the DNA is TGTGCCAGCAGCCCTAATAATGGTGGGAGCGAGGCTGAAGCTTTCCTT. Translation gives CASSPNNGGSEAEAFL.

This clonotype was picked up many times. The V call is TRBV20-1, the J call TRBJ1-1; D is unresolved. This CDR3 has 15 amino acids. Trimming took off 1 base at V and 0 bases at J, with 12 bases between the two ends. In germline, CDR1 is DFQATT, CDR2 SNEGSKA (reference sequence). The CDR3 DNA reads TGCAGTGCTAGAGTTAGCTTAAACATGAACACTGAAGCTTTCTTT. Protein: CSARVSLNMNTEAFF.

V gene TRBV19 combines with J gene TRBJ1-2; D remains ambiguous. Trimming removed 6 bases at V and 3 bases at J, with 8 bases between. The germline CDR1 and CDR2 sequences are LNHDA and SQIVND (reference sequence). The length of the CDR3 is 12 residues. CDR3 sequence (DNA): TGTGCCAGTAGCCCGGACTACTATGGCTACACCTTC. Translating gives CASSPDYYGYTF.

This clonotype has at least ten counts. CDR3 region: CASSLAYTGELFF. The CDR3 DNA follows: TGTGCCAGCAGCTTAGCCTACACCGGGGAGCTGTTTTTT. V and J are TRBV7-9 and TRBJ2-2; D unclear. V was clipped by 0 bases and J by 3 bases, with 2 bases between them. Germline V lookup: CDR1 SEHNR, CDR2 FQNEAQ (reference sequence). This CDR3 has 13 residues.

The chain combines TRBV7-6 with TRBJ2-7, with D maybe TRBD1 (6 bases). The CDR3 contains 14 residues. Germline V gene lookup returns CDR1 SGHVS and CDR2 FNYEAQ. The V end lost 5 bases, the J end lost 3 bases, and 14 bases lay between the germline ends. The CDR3 region is CASSRYTGYYEQYF. CDR3 DNA sequence: TGTGCCAGCAGCAGATATACAGGGTACTACGAGCAGTACTTC.

This clonotype came up a few times. This chain uses TRBV20-1 with TRBJ1-1; D gene unclear. V gave up 4 bases and J gave up 3 bases, with 12 bases separating them. There are 13 residues in the CDR3. Germline V CDR1 and CDR2: DFQATT, SNEGSKA (reference sequence). CDR3 protein: CSAIRAGDTEAFF. The CDR3 coding sequence is TGCAGTGCTATCCGGGCCGGGGACACTGAAGCTTTCTTT.

The gene calls are TRBV7-2 and TRBJ1-5; 8 positions agree with TRBD1. J lost 1 base, V lost 11 bases, and 7 bases had no gene match. Germline values: CDR1 SGHTA, CDR2 FQGNSA. The CDR3 totals 14 residues. CDR3 region: CAWSTGGSNQPQHF. CDR3 DNA sequence: TGTGCCTGGAGCACAGGGGGGAGCAATCAGCCCCAGCATTTT.

This rearrangement joins TRBV20-1 to TRBJ2-3; 7 bases are shared with TRBD1. The trim removed 6 bases at V and 3 bases at J, leaving 9 bases unmatched. CDR1 and CDR2 from the germline V gene are DFQATT and SNEGSKA (reference sequence). This CDR3 comprises 14 residues. The CDR3 nucleotides are TGCAGTGCGGACGCCGGGACAGCAACAGATACGCAGTATTTT. Protein sequence: CSADAGTATDTQYF.

Remarks on this clonotype: One base away lies a much larger clone, so this may be a sequencing read error. This chain links TRBV7-9 with TRBJ2-7, with 8 bases matching TRBD1. J lost 6 bases, V lost 0 bases, and 16 bases had no gene match. From germline, CDR1 is SEHNR and CDR2 FQNEAQ (reference sequence). The CDR3 is 18 residues long. CDR3 nucleotide sequence: TGTGCCAGCAGCTTAGCGGACAGGGACCTCCCCTCCGCTGTCGAGCAGTACTTC. Translated, it gives CASSLADRDLPSAVEQYF.

About this clonotype itself: A much bigger clone sits one base away, suggesting this may be a read error. The V gene is TRBV9, the J gene TRBJ1-2; D is possibly TRBD1 (5 bases). V lost 4 bases, J lost 0 bases, and 13 bases lay in between. The germline V gene encodes CDR1 SGDLS and CDR2 YYNGEE. The CDR3 is made up of 15 amino acids. The CDR3 DNA reads as TGTGCCAGCAGCTTTCTCGCAGGGACTAACTATGGCTACACCTTC. Its translation: CASSFLAGTNYGYTF.

This chain connects TRBV12-5 to TRBJ1-1; possibly TRBD1 for D (5 bases). Germline loops: CDR1 LGHNT, CDR2 FRNRAP. This CDR3 region has 13 residues. Trimming removed 0 bases from V and 5 bases from J, with 7 bases in between. The CDR3 here is CASGLVRGTEAFF. For the CDR3, the DNA is TGTGCTAGTGGTTTGGTTAGGGGAACTGAAGCTTTCTTT.

Turning to this clonotype: A much larger clone sits a single nucleotide away, making a read error possible. This chain links TRBV7-6 with TRBJ2-2; a possible D gene is TRBD2 (6 bases). The CDR3 is 17 residues long. Looked up from germline, CDR1 is SGHVS and CDR2 is FNYEAQ. The CDR3 reads CASSPTGSSSVAGGLFF. The CDR3 nucleotides read TGTGCCAGCAGCCCGACCGGATCCTCCTCGGTTGCCGGGGGGCTGTTTTTT.